This T cell receptor (beta chain) was identified during a study of blood T cell repertoires in COVID-19. About the research overall: Sample material is recorded as cDNA or gDNA derived from T cells, B-cell-depleted T cells, or PBMCs.

Participants came from fewer than 25 US areas, aged roughly 18 to 89 years. Assignment of participants to cohorts was predicated upon participant-reported clinical history. In the original analysis: Using reference gene primer amplification, nucleated cell counts were estimated. Using immunoSEQ multiplex PCR, the repertoire was profiled, and TCRdb retains in-frame clones only, with some absent. That table is the source of V, J and clone size, and D and trimming were worked out from the DNA. The sample consists of 250,000 to 300,000 clones, roughly 88% of them appearing once. Trimming cost V 1 base and J 2 bases, with 10 bases left between them. The CDR3 is made up of 14 amino acids. The germline V gene encodes CDR1 SGHRS and CDR2 YFSETQ. Of note for this clone: Other DNA sequences within the sample encode an identical CDR3.

Sequencing used PBMCs or T cells enriched from blood (not recorded which). The chain joins TRBV5-1 to TRBJ2-7; the D gene is possibly TRBD1 (5 bases). The sequence was collected from a middle-aged woman with acute COVID-19. The CDR3 coding sequence is TGCGCCAGCAGCTTGATCACAGGACCCTACGAGCAGTACTTC. Amino acid sequence: CASSLITGPYEQYF. The whole variable domain, filled in from reference TRBV5-1 and TRBJ2-7, reads KAGVTQTPRYLIKTRGQQVTLSCSPISGHRSVSWYQQTPGQGLQFLFEYFSETQRNKGNFPGRFSGRQFSNSRSEMNVSTLELGDSALYLCASSLITGPYEQYFGPGTRLTVT.